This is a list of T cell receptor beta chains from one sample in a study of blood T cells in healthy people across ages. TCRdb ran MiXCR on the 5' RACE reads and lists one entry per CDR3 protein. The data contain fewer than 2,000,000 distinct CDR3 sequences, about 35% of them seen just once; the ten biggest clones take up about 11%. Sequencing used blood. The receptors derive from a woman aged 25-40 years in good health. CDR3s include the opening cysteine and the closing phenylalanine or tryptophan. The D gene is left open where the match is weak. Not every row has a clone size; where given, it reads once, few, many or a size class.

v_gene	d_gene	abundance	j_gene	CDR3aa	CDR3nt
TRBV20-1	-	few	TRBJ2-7	CSARALEDRAYEQYF	TGCAGTGCTAGAGCTTTAGAGGACCGAGCCTACGAGCAGTACTTC
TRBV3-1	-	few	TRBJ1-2	CASSQPRTILGGYTF	TGTGCCAGCAGCCAGCCCCGAACAATCCTGGGAGGCTACACCTTC
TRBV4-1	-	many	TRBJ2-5	CASSVQGATQETQYF	TGCGCCAGCAGTGTACAGGGCGCCACACAAGAGACCCAGTACTTC
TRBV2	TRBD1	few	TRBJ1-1	CATSRTGPTEAFF	TGTGCCACAAGCCGGACAGGCCCTACTGAAGCTTTCTTT
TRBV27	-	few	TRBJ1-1	CASSLSQGTEAFF	TGTGCCAGCAGTTTAAGCCAGGGTACTGAAGCTTTCTTT
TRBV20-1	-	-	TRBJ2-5	CSARGSEGPETQYF	TGCAGTGCTAGGGGTTCGGAGGGGCCCGAGACCCAGTACTTC
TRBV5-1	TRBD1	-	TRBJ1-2	CASSPGTGPGNYGYTF	TGCGCCAGCAGCCCCGGGACAGGGCCGGGAAACTATGGCTACACCTTC
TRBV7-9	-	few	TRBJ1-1	CASSLVGVTYTEAFF	TGTGCCAGCAGCTTGGTGGGGGTGACGTACACTGAAGCTTTCTTT
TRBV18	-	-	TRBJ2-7	CASSPNSNEQYF	TGTGCCAGCTCACCAAACTCCAACGAGCAGTACTTC
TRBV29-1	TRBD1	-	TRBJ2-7	CSVEVTSGQGPYEQYF	TGCAGCGTTGAAGTCACGAGTGGACAGGGGCCCTACGAGCAGTACTTC
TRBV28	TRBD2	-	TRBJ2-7	CASSFELAGVSYEQYF	TGTGCCAGCAGTTTTGAGCTAGCGGGGGTCTCCTACGAGCAGTACTTC
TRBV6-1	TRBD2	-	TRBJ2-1	CAGTGTSGYNEQFF	TGTGCCGGAACCGGGACTAGCGGTTACAATGAGCAGTTCTTC
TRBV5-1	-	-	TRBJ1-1	CASKIDTEAFF	TGCGCCAGCAAGATAGACACTGAAGCTTTCTTT
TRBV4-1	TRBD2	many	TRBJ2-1	CASSQDSSGVNEQFF	TGCGCCAGCAGCCAAGATAGCAGCGGGGTTAATGAGCAGTTCTTC
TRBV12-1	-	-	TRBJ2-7	CASSPDLALGYEQYF	TGTGCCAGCAGCCCCGACCTAGCACTCGGCTACGAGCAGTACTTC
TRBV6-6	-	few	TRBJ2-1	CASSRDHVSNEQFF	TGTGCCAGCAGCCGGGACCACGTCAGCAATGAGCAGTTCTTC
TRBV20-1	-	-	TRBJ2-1	CSAQGTSYNEQFF	TGCAGTGCTCAAGGGACCTCCTACAATGAGCAGTTCTTC
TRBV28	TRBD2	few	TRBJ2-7	CASSLGGLAETYEQYF	TGTGCCAGCAGTTTAGGTGGACTAGCGGAAACCTACGAGCAGTACTTC
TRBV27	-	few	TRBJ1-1	CASSQGGSEAFF	TGTGCCAGCAGTCAGGGTGGTAGTGAAGCTTTCTTT
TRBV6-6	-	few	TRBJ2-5	CASSPRAGREETQYF	TGTGCCAGCAGCCCTCGGGCGGGCCGAGAGGAGACCCAGTACTTC
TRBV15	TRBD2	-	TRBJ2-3	CACQGGGSTDTQYF	TGTGCCTGTCAGGGCGGGGGAAGCACAGATACGCAGTATTTT
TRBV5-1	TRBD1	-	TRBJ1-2	CASSVGQGNGYTF	TGCGCCAGCAGCGTCGGACAGGGTAACGGCTACACCTTC
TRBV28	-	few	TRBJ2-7	CASSRLGTAPPPEQYF	TGTGCCAGCAGCCGCCTCGGAACAGCCCCTCCACCCGAGCAGTACTTC
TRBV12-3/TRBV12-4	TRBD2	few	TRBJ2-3	CASSLSQRGPYTDTQYF	TGTGCCAGCAGTTTATCGCAGCGGGGTCCATACACAGATACGCAGTATTTT
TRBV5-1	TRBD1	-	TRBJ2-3	CASSLRTGTTDTQYF	TGCGCCAGCAGCCTCAGGACAGGGACCACAGATACGCAGTATTTT
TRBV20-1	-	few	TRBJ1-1	CSAHNPGTYTEAFF	TGCAGTGCTCATAACCCGGGGACTTACACTGAAGCTTTCTTT
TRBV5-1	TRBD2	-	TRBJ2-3	CASSLGLEFSTDTQYF	TGCGCCAGCAGCCTGGGACTAGAGTTTAGCACAGATACGCAGTATTTT
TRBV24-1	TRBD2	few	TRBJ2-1	CATSDIGLAGYNEQFF	TGTGCCACCAGTGACATTGGACTAGCGGGGTACAATGAGCAGTTCTTC
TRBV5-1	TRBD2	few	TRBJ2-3	CASSWGLAGLSSTDTQYF	TGCGCCAGCAGCTGGGGACTAGCGGGGCTCTCTAGCACAGATACGCAGTATTTT
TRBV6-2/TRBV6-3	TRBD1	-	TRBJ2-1	CAGRVYRGSYNEQFF	TGTGCCGGCAGGGTCTACAGGGGATCCTACAATGAGCAGTTCTTC
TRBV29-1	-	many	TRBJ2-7	CSVSEGGYEQYF	TGCAGCGTTTCTGAAGGAGGTTACGAGCAGTACTTC
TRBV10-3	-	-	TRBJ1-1	CAISESRIEAFF	TGTGCCATCAGTGAGTCACGGATTGAAGCTTTCTTT
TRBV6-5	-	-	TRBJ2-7	CASSPGTHNEQYF	TGTGCCAGCTCCCCGGGGACACACAATGAGCAGTACTTC
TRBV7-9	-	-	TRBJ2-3	CASSGSSVGTDTQYF	TGTGCCAGCAGCGGATCTAGCGTCGGCACAGATACGCAGTATTTT
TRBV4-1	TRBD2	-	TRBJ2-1	CASSPETSGPAYSQFF	TGCGCCAGCAGCCCGGAGACTAGCGGGCCGGCTTATAGCCAGTTCTTC
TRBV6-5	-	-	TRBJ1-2	CASSYSVQGNLSYGYTF	TGTGCCAGCAGTTACTCAGTACAGGGAAATTTGAGCTATGGCTACACCTTC
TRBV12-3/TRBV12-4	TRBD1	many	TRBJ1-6	CASRSGTGSTPLHF	TGTGCCAGCAGATCCGGGACAGGCTCGACACCCCTCCACTTT
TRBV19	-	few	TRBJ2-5	CASSIGRPQETQYF	TGTGCCAGTAGTATAGGGAGACCACAAGAGACCCAGTACTTC
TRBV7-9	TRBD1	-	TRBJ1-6	CASNTGTGDTTLHF	TGTGCCAGCAACACCGGGACAGGGGATACGACCCTCCACTTT
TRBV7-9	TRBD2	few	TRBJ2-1	CASTTPGEGNEQFF	TGTGCCAGCACCACTCCCGGGGAGGGCAATGAGCAGTTCTTC
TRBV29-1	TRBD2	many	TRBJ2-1	CSVVGGRTYNEQFF	TGCAGCGTTGTTGGCGGGAGGACCTACAATGAGCAGTTCTTC
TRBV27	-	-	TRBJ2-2	CASSPTVYTGELFF	TGTGCCAGCAGCCCGACAGTCTACACCGGGGAGCTGTTTTTT
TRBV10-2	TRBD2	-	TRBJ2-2	CATHRGLAETGELFF	TGCGCCACACACAGGGGACTAGCGGAAACCGGGGAGCTGTTTTTT
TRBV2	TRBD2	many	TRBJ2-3	CASTPIASGREEDTQYF	TGTGCCAGCACCCCAATAGCTAGCGGGAGGGAGGAAGATACGCAGTATTTT
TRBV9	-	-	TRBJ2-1	CASSVSGSEQFF	TGTGCCAGCAGCGTATCCGGGAGTGAGCAGTTCTTC